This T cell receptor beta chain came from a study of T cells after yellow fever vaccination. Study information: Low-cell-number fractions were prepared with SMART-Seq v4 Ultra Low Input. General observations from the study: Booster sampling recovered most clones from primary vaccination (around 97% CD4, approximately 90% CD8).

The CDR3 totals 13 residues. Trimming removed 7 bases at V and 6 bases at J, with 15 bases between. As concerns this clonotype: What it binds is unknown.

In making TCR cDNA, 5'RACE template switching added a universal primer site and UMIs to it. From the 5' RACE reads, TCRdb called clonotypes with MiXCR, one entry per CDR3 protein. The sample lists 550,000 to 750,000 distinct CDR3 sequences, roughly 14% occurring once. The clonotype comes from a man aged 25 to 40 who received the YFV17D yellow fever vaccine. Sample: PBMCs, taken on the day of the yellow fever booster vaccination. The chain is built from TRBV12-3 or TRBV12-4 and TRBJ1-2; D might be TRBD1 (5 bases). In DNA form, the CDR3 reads TGTGCCAGCACCAGAACAGGTTCTCATGGCTACACCTTC. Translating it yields CASTRTGSHGYTF.